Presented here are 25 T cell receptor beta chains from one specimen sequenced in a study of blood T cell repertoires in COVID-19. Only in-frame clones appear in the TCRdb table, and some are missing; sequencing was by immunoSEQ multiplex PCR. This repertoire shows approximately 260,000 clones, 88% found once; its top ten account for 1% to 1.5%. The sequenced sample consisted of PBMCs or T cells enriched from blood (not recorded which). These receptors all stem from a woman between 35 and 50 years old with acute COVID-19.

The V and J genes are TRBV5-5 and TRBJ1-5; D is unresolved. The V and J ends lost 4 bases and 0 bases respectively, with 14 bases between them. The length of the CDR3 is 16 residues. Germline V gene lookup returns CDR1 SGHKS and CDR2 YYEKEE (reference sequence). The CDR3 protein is CASSTGRSDSNQPQHF. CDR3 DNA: TGTGCCAGCAGCACTGGCAGGTCAGATAGCAATCAGCCCCAGCATTTT. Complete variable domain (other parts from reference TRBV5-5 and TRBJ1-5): DAGVTQSPTHLIKTRGQQVTLRCSPISGHKSVSWYQQVLGQGPQFIFQYYEKEERGRGNFPDRFSARQFPNYSSELNVNALLLGDSALYLCASSTGRSDSNQPQHFGDGTRLSIL.

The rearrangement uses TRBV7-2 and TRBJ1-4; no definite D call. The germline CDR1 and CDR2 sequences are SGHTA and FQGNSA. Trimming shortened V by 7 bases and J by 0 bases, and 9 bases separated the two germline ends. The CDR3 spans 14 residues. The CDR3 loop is CASTVLATNEKLFF. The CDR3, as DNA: TGTGCCAGCACCGTCCTTGCAACTAATGAAAAACTGTTTTTT.

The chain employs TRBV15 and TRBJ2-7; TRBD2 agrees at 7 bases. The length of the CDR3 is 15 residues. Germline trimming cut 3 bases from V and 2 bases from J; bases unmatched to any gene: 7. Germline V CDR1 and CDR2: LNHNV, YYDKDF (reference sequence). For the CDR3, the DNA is TGTGCCACCAGCAGTGGGCTAGCGGAAACCTACGAGCAGTACTTC. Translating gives CATSSGLAETYEQYF.

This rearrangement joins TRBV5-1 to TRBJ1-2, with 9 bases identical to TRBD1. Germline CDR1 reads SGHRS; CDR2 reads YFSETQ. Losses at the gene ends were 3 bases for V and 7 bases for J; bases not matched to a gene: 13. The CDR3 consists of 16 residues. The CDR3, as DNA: TGCGCCAGCAGCTCCGGGACAGGGATCGGGTCTGGTGGCTACACCTTC. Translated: CASSSGTGIGSGGYTF.

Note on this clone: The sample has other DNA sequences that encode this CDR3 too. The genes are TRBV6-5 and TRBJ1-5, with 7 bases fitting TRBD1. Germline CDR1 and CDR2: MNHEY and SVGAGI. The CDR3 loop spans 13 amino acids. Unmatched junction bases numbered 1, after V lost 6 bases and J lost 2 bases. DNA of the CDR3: TGTGCCAGCAGAGACAGGGGCAATCAGCCCCAGCATTTT. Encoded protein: CASRDRGNQPQHF.

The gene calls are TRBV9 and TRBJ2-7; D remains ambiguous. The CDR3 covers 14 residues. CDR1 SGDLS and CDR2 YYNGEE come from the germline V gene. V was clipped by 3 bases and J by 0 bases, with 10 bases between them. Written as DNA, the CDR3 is TGTGCCAGCAGCGCAAGCGCTGGCTCCTACGAGCAGTACTTC. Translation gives CASSASAGSYEQYF.

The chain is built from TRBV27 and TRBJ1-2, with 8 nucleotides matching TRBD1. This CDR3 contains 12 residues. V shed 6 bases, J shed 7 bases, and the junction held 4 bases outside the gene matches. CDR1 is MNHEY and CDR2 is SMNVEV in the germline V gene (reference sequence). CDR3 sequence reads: CASRVTGGGYTF. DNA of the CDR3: TGTGCCAGCAGAGTAACAGGGGGTGGCTACACCTTC.

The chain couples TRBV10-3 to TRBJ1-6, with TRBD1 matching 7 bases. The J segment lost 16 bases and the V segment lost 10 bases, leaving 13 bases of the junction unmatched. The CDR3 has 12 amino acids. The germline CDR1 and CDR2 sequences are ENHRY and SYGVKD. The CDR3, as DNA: TGTGCCACCGGGACAGTCCAGAACGGGCTCCACTTT. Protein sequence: CATGTVQNGLHF.

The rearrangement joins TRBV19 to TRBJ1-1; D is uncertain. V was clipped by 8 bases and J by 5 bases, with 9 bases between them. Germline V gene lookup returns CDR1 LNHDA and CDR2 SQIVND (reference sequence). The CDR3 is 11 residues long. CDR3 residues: CASVRATEAFF. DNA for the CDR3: TGTGCCAGTGTGAGGGCGACTGAAGCTTTCTTT.

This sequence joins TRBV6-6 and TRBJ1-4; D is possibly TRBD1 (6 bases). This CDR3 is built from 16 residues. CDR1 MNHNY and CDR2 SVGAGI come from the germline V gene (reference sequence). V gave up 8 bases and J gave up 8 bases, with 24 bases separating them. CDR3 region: CASSQAGYRDREKLFF. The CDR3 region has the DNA TGTGCCAGCTCCCAAGCGGGGTACAGGGACCGCGAAAAACTGTTTTTT.

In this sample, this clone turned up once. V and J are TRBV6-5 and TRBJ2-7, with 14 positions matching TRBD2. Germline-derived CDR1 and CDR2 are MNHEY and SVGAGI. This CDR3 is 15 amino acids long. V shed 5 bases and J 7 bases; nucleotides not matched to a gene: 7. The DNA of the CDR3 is TGTGCCAGCAGTACTGGGACTAGCGGGAGAGGGGAGCAGTACTTC. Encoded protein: CASSTGTSGRGEQYF.

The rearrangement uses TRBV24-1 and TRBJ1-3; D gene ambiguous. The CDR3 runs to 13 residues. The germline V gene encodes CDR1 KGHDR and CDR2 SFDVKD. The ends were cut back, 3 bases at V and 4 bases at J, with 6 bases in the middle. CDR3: CATSDPTGNTIYF. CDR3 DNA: TGTGCCACCAGTGATCCCACAGGAAACACCATATATTTT.

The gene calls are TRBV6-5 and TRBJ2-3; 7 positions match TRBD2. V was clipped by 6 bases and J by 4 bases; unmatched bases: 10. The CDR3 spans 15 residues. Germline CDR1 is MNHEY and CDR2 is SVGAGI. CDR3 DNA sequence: TGTGCCAGCAGATGGACTAGAGCCGTCGCAGATACGCAGTATTTT. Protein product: CASRWTRAVADTQYF.

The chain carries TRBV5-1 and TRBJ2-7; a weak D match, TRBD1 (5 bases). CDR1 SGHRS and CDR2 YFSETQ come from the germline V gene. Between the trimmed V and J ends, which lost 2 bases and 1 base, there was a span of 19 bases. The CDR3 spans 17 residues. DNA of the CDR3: TGCGCCAGCAGCTTAAATACAGGCCAAAAGGGTTCCTACGAGCAGTACTTC. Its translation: CASSLNTGQKGSYEQYF.

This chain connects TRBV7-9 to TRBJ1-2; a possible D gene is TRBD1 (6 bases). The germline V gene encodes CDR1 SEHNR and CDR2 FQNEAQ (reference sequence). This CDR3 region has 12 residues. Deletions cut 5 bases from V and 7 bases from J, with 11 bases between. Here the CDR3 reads CASSHGGVGYTF. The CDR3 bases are TGTGCCAGCAGCCATGGGGGCGTTGGCTACACCTTC.

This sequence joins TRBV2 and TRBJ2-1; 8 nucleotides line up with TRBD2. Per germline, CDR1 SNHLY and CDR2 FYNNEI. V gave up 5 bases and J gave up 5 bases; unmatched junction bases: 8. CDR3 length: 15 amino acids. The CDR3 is CASSPRGGPNNEQFF. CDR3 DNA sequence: TGTGCCAGCAGTCCACGGGGGGGCCCGAACAATGAGCAGTTCTTC. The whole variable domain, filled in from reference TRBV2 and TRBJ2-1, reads EPEVTQTPSHQVTQMGQEVILRCVPISNHLYFYWYRQILGQKVEFLVSFYNNEISEKSEIFDDQFSVERPDGSNFTLKIRSTKLEDSAMYFCASSPRGGPNNEQFFGPGTRLTVL.

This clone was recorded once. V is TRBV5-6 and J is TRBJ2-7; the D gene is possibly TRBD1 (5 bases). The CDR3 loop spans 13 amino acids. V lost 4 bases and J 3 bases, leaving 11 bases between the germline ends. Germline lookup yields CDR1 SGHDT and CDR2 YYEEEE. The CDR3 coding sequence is TGTGCCAGCAGCGCGGACACGTACTACGAGCAGTACTTC. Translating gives CASSADTYYEQYF.

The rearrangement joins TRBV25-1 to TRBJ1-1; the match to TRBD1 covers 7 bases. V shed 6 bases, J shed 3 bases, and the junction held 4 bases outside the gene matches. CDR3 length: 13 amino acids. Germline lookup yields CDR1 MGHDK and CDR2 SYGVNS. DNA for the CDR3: TGTGCCAGCAGGAGGGGGCTCGACACTGAAGCTTTCTTT. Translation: CASRRGLDTEAFF.

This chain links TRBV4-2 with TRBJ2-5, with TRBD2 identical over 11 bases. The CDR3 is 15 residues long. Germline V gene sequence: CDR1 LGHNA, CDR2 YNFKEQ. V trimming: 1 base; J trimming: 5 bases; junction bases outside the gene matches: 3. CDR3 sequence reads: CASSQGLAGTETQYF. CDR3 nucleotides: TGTGCCAGCAGCCAAGGACTAGCGGGGACGGAGACCCAGTACTTC.

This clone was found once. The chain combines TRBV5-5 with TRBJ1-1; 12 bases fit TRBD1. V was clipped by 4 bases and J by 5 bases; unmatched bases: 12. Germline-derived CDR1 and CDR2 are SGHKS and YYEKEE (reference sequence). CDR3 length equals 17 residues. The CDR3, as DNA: TGTGCCAGCAGCGCGACGCCAGGGACAGGGGGCCGTACTGAAGCTTTCTTT. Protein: CASSATPGTGGRTEAFF.

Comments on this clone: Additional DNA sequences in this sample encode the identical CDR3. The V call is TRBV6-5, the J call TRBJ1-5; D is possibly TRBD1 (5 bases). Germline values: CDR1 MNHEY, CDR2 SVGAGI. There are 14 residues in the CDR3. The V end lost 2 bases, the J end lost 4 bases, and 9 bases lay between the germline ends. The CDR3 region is CASSYGGSNQPQHF. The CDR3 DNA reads TGTGCCAGCAGTTACGGGGGGTCTAATCAGCCCCAGCATTTT.

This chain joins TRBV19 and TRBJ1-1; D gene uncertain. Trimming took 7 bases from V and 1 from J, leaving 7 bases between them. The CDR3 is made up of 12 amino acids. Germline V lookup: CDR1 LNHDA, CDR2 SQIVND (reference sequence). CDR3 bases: TGTGCCAGTATGGCTAGGAACACTGAAGCTTTCTTT. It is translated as CASMARNTEAFF.

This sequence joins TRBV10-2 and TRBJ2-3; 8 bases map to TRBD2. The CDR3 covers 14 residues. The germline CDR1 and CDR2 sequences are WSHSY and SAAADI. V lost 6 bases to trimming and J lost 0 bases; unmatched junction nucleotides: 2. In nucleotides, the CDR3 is TGCGCCAGCAGACTAGCGGACAGCACAGATACGCAGTATTTT. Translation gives CASRLADSTDTQYF.

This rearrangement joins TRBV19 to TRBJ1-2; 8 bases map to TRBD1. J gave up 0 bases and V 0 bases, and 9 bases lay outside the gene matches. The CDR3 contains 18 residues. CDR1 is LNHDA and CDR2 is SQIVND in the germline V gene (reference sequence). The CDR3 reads CASSIELGTGATNYGYTF. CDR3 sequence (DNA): TGTGCCAGTAGTATAGAATTGGGGACAGGAGCCACTAACTATGGCTACACCTTC.

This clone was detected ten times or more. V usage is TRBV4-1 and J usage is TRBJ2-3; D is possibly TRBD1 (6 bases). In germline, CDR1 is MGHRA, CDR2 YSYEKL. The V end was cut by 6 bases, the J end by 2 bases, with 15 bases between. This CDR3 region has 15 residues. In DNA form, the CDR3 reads TGCGCCAGCAGATTTTCCCGGGACACCACAGATACGCAGTATTTT. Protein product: CASRFSRDTTDTQYF.